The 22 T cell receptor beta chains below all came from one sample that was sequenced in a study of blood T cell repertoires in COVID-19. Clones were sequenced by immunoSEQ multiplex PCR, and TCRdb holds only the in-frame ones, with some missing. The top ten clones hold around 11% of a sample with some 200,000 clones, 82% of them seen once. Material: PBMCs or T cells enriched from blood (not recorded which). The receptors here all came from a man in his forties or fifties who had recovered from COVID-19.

The CDR3 DNA is TGTGCCAGCAGTTTTGAGACTAGCGGGACTAGAGATACGCAGTATTTT. It encodes CASSFETSGTRDTQYF. The chain links TRBV27 to TRBJ2-3; 11 bases align to TRBD2. The ends lost 3 bases at V and 5 bases at J; junction bases unmatched: 7. The CDR3 contains 16 residues. Germline CDR1 is MNHEY and CDR2 is SMNVEV (reference sequence).

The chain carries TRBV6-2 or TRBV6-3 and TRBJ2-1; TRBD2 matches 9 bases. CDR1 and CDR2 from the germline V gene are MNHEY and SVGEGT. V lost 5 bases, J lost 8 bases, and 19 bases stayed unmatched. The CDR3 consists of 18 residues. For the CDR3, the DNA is TGTGCCAGCAGTATCCTAGCGGGACCCCTCCTAACAGGCTATGAGCAGTTCTTC. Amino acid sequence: CASSILAGPLLTGYEQFF.

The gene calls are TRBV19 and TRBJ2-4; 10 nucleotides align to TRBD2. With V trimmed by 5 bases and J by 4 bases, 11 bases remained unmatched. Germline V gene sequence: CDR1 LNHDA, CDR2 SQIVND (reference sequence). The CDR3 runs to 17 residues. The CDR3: CASSAAGGLNGKNIQYF. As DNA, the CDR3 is TGTGCCAGTAGTGCAGCGGGAGGGCTGAATGGAAAAAACATTCAGTACTTC.

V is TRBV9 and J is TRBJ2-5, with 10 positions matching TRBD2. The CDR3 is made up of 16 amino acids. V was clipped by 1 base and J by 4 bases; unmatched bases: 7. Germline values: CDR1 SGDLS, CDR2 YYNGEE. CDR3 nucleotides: TGTGCCAGCAGCGTACAACCGACTAGCGGGCTAGAGACCCAGTACTTC. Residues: CASSVQPTSGLETQYF.

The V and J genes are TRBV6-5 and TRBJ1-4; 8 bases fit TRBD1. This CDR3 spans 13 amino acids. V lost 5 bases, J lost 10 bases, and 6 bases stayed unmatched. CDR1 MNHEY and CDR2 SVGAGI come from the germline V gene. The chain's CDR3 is CASSPGQGRKLFF. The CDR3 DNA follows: TGTGCCAGCAGTCCCGGACAGGGCCGAAAACTGTTTTTT.

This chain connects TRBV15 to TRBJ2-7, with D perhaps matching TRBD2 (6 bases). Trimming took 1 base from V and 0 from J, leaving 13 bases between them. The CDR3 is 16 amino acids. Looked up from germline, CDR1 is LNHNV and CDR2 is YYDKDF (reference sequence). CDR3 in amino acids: CATSRGGGGSSYEQYF. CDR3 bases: TGTGCCACCAGCAGAGGGGGCGGAGGGAGCTCCTACGAGCAGTACTTC.

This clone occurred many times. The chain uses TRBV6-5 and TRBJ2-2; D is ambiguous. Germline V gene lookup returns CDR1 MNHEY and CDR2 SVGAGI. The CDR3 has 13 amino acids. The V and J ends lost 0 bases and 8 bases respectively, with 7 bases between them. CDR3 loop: CASSYSTQGELFF. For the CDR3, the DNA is TGTGCCAGCAGTTACTCGACACAGGGGGAGCTGTTTTTT.

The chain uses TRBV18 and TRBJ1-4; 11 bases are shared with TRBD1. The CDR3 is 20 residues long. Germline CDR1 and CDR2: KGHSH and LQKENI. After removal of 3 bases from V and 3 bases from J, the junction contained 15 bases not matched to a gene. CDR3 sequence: CASSPRRTGGSGRANEKLFF. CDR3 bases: TGTGCCAGCTCACCGCGAAGGACAGGGGGCTCAGGCAGGGCTAATGAAAAACTGTTTTTT. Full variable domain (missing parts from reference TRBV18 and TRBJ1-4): NAGVMQNPRHLVRRRGQEARLRCSPMKGHSHVYWYRQLPEEGLKFMVYLQKENIIDESGMPKERFSAEFPKEGPSILRIQQVVRGDSAAYFCASSPRRTGGSGRANEKLFFGSGTQLSVL.

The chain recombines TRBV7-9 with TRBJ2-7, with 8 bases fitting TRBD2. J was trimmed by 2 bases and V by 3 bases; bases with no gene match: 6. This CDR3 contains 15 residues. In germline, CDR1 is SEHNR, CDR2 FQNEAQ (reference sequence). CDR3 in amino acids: CASSFPGLETYEQYV. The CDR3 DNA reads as TGTGCCAGCAGCTTTCCGGGACTAGAAACCTACGAGCAGTACGTC.

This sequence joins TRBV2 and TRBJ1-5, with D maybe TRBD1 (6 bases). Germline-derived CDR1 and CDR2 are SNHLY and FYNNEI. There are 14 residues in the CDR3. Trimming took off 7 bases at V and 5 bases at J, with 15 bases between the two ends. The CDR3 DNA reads TGTGCCAGCACCCCTGACAGGAACTATCAGCCCCAGCATTTT. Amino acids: CASTPDRNYQPQHF.

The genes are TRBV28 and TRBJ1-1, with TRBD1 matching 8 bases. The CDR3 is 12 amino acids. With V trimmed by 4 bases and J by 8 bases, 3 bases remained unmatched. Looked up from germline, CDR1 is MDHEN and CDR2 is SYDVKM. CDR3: CASSSTGAEAFF. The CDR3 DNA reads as TGTGCCAGCAGTTCGACAGGGGCCGAAGCTTTCTTT.

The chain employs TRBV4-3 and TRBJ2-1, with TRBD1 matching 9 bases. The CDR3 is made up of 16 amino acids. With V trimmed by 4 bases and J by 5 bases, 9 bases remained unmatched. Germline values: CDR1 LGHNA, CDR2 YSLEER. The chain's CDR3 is CASSRLQGATHNEQFF. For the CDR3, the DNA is TGCGCCAGCAGCCGGCTACAGGGGGCCACCCACAATGAGCAGTTCTTC.

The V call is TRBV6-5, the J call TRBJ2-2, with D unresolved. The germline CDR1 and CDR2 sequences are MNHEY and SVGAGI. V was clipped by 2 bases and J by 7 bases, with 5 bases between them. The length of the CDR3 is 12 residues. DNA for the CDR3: TGTGCCAGCAGTTACCGTGTCGGGGAGCTGTTTTTT. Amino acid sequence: CASSYRVGELFF.

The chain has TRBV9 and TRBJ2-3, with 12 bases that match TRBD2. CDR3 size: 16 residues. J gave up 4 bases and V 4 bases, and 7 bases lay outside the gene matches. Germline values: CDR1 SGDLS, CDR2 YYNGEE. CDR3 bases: TGTGCCAGCAGCATCCAGGGACTAGCGGGTCCAGATACGCAGTATTTT. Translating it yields CASSIQGLAGPDTQYF.

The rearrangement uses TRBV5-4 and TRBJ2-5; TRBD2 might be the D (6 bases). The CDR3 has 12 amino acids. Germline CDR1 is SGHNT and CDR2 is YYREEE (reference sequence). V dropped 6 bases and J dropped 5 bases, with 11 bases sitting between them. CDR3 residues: CASTRELETQYF. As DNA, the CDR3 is TGTGCCAGCACCCGGGAGTTGGAGACCCAGTACTTC.

CDR3 residues: CASSQDHAGGNTIYF. The CDR3 nucleotides read TGCGCCAGCAGCCAAGATCACGCGGGGGGAAACACCATATATTTT. The chain couples TRBV4-3 to TRBJ1-3; D call uncertain. CDR1 and CDR2 from the germline V gene are LGHNA and YSLEER. V lost 0 bases and J 4 bases, leaving 10 bases between the germline ends. This CDR3 has 15 amino acids.

The CDR3 sequence is CASSYSTGYRTYEQYV. DNA for the CDR3: TGTGCCAGCAGTTATTCAACAGGGTATCGAACCTACGAGCAGTACGTC. The chain joins TRBV6-2 or TRBV6-3 to TRBJ2-7; TRBD1 might be the D (6 bases). CDR1 is MNHEY and CDR2 is SVGEGT in the germline V gene. There are 16 residues in the CDR3. V dropped 3 bases and J dropped 2 bases, with 17 bases sitting between them.

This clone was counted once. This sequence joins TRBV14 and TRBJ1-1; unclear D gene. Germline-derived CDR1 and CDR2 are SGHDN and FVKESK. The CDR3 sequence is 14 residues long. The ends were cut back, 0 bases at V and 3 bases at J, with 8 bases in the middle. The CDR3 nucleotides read TGTGCCAGCAGCCAAGATGGAGCCTACACTGAAGCTTTCTTT. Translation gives CASSQDGAYTEAFF.

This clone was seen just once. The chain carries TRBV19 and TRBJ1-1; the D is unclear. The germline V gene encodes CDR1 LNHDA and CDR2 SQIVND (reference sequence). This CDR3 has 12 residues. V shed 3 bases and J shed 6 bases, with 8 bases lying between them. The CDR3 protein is CASSMWRAEAFF. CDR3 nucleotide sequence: TGTGCCAGTAGTATGTGGAGGGCTGAAGCTTTCTTT.

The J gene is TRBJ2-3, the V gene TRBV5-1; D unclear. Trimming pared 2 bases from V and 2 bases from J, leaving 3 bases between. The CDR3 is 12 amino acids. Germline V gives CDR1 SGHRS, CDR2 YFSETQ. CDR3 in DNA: TGCGCCAGCAGCTTAGCCACAGATACGCAGTATTTT. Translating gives CASSLATDTQYF.

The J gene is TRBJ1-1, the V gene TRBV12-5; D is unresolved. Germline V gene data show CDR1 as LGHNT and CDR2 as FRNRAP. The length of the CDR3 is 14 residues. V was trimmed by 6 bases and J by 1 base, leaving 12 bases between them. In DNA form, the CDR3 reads TGTGCTAGTGGCGGAACAGCGGCGAACACTGAAGCTTTCTTT. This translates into CASGGTAANTEAFF.

As DNA, the CDR3 is TGTGCCAGCAGCCGAAGCGGGGCCTCCTACGAGCAGTACGTC. Translating it yields CASSRSGASYEQYV. The gene calls are TRBV3-1 (or the pseudogene TRBV3-2) and TRBJ2-7; 7 bases are shared with TRBD2. The CDR3 length is 14 residues. Germline trimming cut 4 bases from V and 0 bases from J; bases unmatched to any gene: 3. The germline V gene encodes CDR1 LGHDT and CDR2 YNNKEL (reference sequence).